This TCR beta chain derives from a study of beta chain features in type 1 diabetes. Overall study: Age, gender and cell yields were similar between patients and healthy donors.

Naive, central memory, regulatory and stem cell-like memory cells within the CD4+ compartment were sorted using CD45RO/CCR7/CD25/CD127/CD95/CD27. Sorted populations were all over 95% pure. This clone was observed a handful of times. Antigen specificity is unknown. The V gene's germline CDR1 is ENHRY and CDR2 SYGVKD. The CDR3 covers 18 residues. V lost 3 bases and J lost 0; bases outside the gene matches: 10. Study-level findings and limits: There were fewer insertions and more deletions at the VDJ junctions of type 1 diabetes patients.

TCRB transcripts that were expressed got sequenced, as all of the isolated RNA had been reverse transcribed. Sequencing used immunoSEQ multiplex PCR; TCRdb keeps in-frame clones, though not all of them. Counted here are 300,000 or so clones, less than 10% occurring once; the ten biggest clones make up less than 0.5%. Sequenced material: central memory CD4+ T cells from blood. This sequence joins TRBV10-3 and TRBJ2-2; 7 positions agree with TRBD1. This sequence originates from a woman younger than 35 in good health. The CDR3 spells CAISDQPGTEANTGELFF. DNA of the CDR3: TGTGCCATCAGTGACCAACCCGGGACAGAAGCGAACACCGGGGAGCTGTTTTTT.